This is a list of T cell receptor beta chains from one sample in a study of beta chain features in type 1 diabetes. Some clones are missing from TCRdb's copy, which holds only in-frame ones; the method was immunoSEQ multiplex PCR. The sample lists under 400,000 clones, 10% to 15% occurring once. Sequencing was done on a sample of naive CD4+ T cells from blood. The receptors come from a woman between 18 and 29 years old with type 1 diabetes. The CDR3 runs from the conserved cysteine through the conserved F or W. A D gene is named only where the DNA matches it firmly. Some rows have no size entry. The others give once, few or many, or a class for an expanded clone.

j_call: TRBJ2-5
v_call: TRBV19
d_call: TRBD1
clone_size: NA
cdr3_aa: CASSKLTGAGETQYF
cdr3_nt: TGTGCCAGTAGTAAGCTGACAGGGGCCGGAGAGACCCAGTACTTC

j_call: TRBJ2-1
v_call: TRBV5-8
d_call: NA
clone_size: NA
cdr3_aa: CASRPPGRSYNEQFF
cdr3_nt: TGTGCCAGCAGGCCTCCAGGGCGTTCCTACAATGAGCAGTTCTTC

j_call: TRBJ2-1
v_call: TRBV27
d_call: NA
clone_size: few
cdr3_aa: CASSLGGLFPTEQFF
cdr3_nt: TGTGCCAGCAGCTTAGGGGGACTATTTCCCACTGAGCAGTTCTTC

j_call: TRBJ2-1
v_call: TRBV5-1
d_call: NA
clone_size: NA
cdr3_aa: CASSLVTGLGNEQFF
cdr3_nt: TGCGCCAGCAGCTTGGTGACAGGTCTTGGGAATGAGCAGTTCTTC

j_call: TRBJ2-7
v_call: TRBV11-2
d_call: TRBD2
clone_size: NA
cdr3_aa: CASRALRGGSEQYF
cdr3_nt: TGTGCCAGCAGAGCTCTACGGGGGGGATCAGAGCAGTACTTC

j_call: TRBJ2-7
v_call: TRBV2
d_call: NA
clone_size: few
cdr3_aa: CASRSGGIRYEQYF
cdr3_nt: TGTGCCAGCAGATCCGGAGGGATACGCTACGAGCAGTACTTC

j_call: TRBJ1-1
v_call: TRBV29-1
d_call: NA
clone_size: few
cdr3_aa: CSVEDLYTEAFF
cdr3_nt: TGCAGCGTTGAAGATCTGTACACTGAAGCTTTCTTT

j_call: TRBJ2-5
v_call: TRBV19
d_call: NA
clone_size: NA
cdr3_aa: CASSIAGPLRMTQYF
cdr3_nt: TGTGCCAGTAGTATTGCGGGGCCCCTCCGGATGACCCAGTACTTC

j_call: TRBJ1-2
v_call: TRBV30
d_call: NA
clone_size: few
cdr3_aa: CAWSLDRFGGYF
cdr3_nt: TGTGCCTGGAGCCTTGACAGGTTTGGCGGCTACTTC

j_call: TRBJ1-2
v_call: TRBV6-6
d_call: NA
clone_size: NA
cdr3_aa: CASSRITDYGYTF
cdr3_nt: TGTGCCAGCAGCCGTATCACAGACTATGGCTACACCTTC

j_call: TRBJ2-1
v_call: TRBV7-2
d_call: TRBD2
clone_size: few
cdr3_aa: CASSVPREGQQFF
cdr3_nt: TGTGCCAGCAGCGTACCAAGGGAGGGACAGCAGTTCTTC

j_call: TRBJ2-7
v_call: TRBV4-1
d_call: NA
clone_size: few
cdr3_aa: CASSHYSPSSYEQYF
cdr3_nt: TGCGCCAGCAGCCACTATTCCCCGAGCTCCTACGAGCAGTACTTC

j_call: TRBJ1-2
v_call: TRBV19
d_call: NA
clone_size: few
cdr3_aa: CASSIAGYGYTF
cdr3_nt: TGTGCCAGTAGTATCGCAGGCTATGGCTACACCTTC

j_call: TRBJ2-7
v_call: TRBV25-1
d_call: TRBD1
clone_size: few
cdr3_aa: CASSDTGQGKSYEQYF
cdr3_nt: TGTGCCAGCAGTGACACGGGACAGGGGAAATCCTACGAGCAGTACTTC

j_call: TRBJ2-7
v_call: TRBV12-5
d_call: TRBD1
clone_size: NA
cdr3_aa: CASGLSSGTVSSYEQYF
cdr3_nt: TGTGCTAGTGGTTTGTCATCCGGGACAGTGAGCTCCTACGAGCAGTACTTC

j_call: TRBJ1-2
v_call: TRBV11-2
d_call: TRBD1
clone_size: NA
cdr3_aa: CASSLGWGTAYGYTF
cdr3_nt: TGTGCCAGCAGCTTAGGGTGGGGGACAGCCTATGGCTACACCTTC

j_call: TRBJ2-3
v_call: TRBV9
d_call: TRBD1
clone_size: few
cdr3_aa: CASSVEPGGPEMDTQYF
cdr3_nt: TGTGCCAGCAGCGTAGAACCAGGGGGCCCGGAGATGGATACGCAGTATTTT